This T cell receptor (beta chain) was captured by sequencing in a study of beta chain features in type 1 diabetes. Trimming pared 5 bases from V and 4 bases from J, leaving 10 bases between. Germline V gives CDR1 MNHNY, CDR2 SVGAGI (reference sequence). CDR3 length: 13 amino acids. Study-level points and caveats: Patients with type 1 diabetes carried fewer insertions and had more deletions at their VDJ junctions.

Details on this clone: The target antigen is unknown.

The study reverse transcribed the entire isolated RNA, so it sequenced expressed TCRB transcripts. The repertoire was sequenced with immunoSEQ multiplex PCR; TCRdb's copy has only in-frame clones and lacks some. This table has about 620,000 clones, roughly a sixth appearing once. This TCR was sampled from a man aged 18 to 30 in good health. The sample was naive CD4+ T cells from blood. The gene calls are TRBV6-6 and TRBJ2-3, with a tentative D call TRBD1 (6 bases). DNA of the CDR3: TGTGCCAGCAGTCCCCCAGGGGCAGATACGCAGTATTTT. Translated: CASSPPGADTQYF.